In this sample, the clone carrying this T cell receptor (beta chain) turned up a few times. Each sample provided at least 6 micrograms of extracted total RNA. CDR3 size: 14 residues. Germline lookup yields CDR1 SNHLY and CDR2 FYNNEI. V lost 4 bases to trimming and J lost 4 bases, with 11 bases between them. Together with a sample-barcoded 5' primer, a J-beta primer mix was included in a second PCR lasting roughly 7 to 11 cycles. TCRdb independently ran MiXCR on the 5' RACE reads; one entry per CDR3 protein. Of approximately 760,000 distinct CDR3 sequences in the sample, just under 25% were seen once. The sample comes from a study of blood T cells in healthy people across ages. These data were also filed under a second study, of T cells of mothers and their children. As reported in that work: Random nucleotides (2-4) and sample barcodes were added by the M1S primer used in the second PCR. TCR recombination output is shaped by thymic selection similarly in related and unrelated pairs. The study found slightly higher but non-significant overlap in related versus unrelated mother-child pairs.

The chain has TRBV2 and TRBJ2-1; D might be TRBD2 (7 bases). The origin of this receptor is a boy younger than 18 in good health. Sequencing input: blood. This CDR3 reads CASSVGGPYNEQFF. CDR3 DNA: TGTGCCAGCAGTGTGGGGGGGCCGTACAATGAGCAGTTCTTC.